This T cell receptor beta chain was profiled in a study of control samples from healthy donors and cancer patients. The protocol was immunoSEQ multiplex PCR, while the TCRdb copy is restricted to in-frame clones and leaves out a portion. The data hold approximately 150,000 clones, with around nine tenths observed a single time. The receptor's source is a man in his late teens or twenties in good health. The sample consisted of blood.

CDR3 in DNA: TGCGCCAGCAGCCAAGATTTGGGGTGGGCCAACGTCCTGACTTTC. Residues: CASSQDLGWANVLTF. V gene TRBV4-3 combines with J gene TRBJ2-6; D is uncertain. Trimming took 0 bases from V and 5 from J, leaving 8 bases between them. The CDR3 loop spans 15 amino acids. Germline V gives CDR1 LGHNA, CDR2 YSLEER.